This T cell receptor (beta chain) was obtained from a study of T cell responses to AZD1222 COVID-19 vaccine (dated by TCRdb to about 2021). With respect to the entire study: AZD1222 recipients whose second dose came at about 4 weeks and those whose second dose came at about 12 weeks were combined into one group, since spike-specific TCR depth and breadth did not differ between the two schedules. TCR sequencing covered more than 230 trial participants: 200 to 220 given two doses of AZD1222 and about 26 given two doses of MenACWY control vaccine. Trial participants were enrolled by age into subgroups of 18-55, 56-69 and 70-plus years, and around 150, 29 and 61 TCR-sequenced participants, respectively, were included in these subgroups. Overall results and qualifications from the work: The whole spike protein was spanned by vaccine-associated CD4 TCRs, and dominant responses were seen in regions 160-218 and 743-854. Conclusions about previously exposed vaccinees are limited, since just five to seven AZD1222 recipients were seropositive for SARS-CoV-2 at baseline. Because no day 14 peak-response samples were available, repertoires were characterized only after the peak T cell response. Participants were mostly white British and included more females than males, and it was suggested by the authors that clonal diversity may have been underestimated. A significant rise in spike-specific TCR breadth and depth was observed after two AZD1222 doses relative to day 0 and relative to MenACWY recipients. The 56-69-year group was small, and its depth increase did not reach significance, likely because of low power. Reportedly, close to half of the unique spike-specific TCRs recognized epitopes lying outside the regions that are mutated in the B.1.351 and B.1.1.7 variants.

Reading from cysteine to phenylalanine, the CDR3 counts 15 amino acids. Of the read, only the CDR3 DNA is kept; its 45 bases are in frame from base 1. Relative to germline, V is missing 2 bases and J is missing 6 bases, with 4 bases of the junction outside any gene match. In the germline V gene (reference sequence), CDR1 corresponds to LGHDT and CDR2 to YNNKEL. Comments on this clone: No cognate antigen has been identified for it. It has no much larger one-base neighbor in the sample; base qualities were not kept.

The CDR3 regions of human TCRbeta chains were analyzed by immunosequencing. Per the authors' processing: TCRs in the repertoires were matched against a reference library of SARS-CoV-2-specific TCRs that had been generated with the MIRA antigen-specificity platform. Breadth was defined as the fraction of unique TCRs that were SARS-CoV-2-associated, and depth was defined as the fraction of total T cells that were SARS-CoV-2-associated. Using the MIRA data, each spike-specific TCR was assigned both to the spike region to which the TCR was reactive and to a CD4 or CD8 class. Log10-transformed breadth and depth values were compared by one-way ANOVA with Sidak's multiple comparisons tests. In its TCRdb copy, this immuneACCESS table keeps in-frame sequences only and misses some clones. Where compared with another copy, unresolved V genes explain less than half of these, and the others have no known cause. Clone size and the V and J calls come from that table; the DNA yielded D and trimming. Present in this sample are under 120,000 clones, more than 85% of which were seen just once. Of the sample, about 1.2% falls within the top ten clones.

Interpreted using the paper, the time point label stands for: baseline before first vaccination. Samples from vaccinated people were obtained from the UK trials COV001 and COV002, which included a single-blind randomized controlled phase 2/3 trial of AZD1222 (ChAdOx1 nCoV-19) in healthy adults. Trial participant PBMC samples were collected at day 0 and day 28 after the second dose for TCRbeta chain sequencing. Sequencing used peripheral blood, obtained on day 0 of AZD1222 vaccination. The TCR comes from an adult in good health. This chain joins TRBV3-1 (or the pseudogene TRBV3-2) to TRBJ1-2, with TRBD1 identical over 12 junction bases. Here the CDR3 is given as CASSQRGQGAHGYTF. In nucleotides, the sequence is TGTGCCAGCAGCCAACGGGGACAGGGGGCGCATGGCTACACCTTC.